This T cell receptor beta chain was identified during a study of shared clonotypes between healthy human individuals. The wider study: A couple of women and a few men aged 18 to 49 served as donors. Each donor's CD4 naive and CD4 memory cells filled three plates apiece, CD8 naive two, and CD8 memory one.

Caucasian adults residing in Nashville, Tennessee made up all the donors. Subsets obtained from CD4+ cells comprised CD45RA+ naive and CD45RA-negative memory cells. Trimming took off 5 bases at V and 4 bases at J, with 19 bases between the two ends. The CDR3 is made up of 16 amino acids. Germline V gene data show CDR1 as SGHVS and CDR2 as FQNEAQ. Only in-frame clones appear in the TCRdb table, and some are missing; sequencing was by immunoSEQ multiplex PCR. The table includes fewer than 1.6 million clones, about 98.5% detected once. Sequencing was carried out using naive CD4+ T cells sorted from blood. Regarding subset: CD45RA+ positively selected. The receptor was derived from a man aged 25 to 45 in good health. The chain couples TRBV7-8 to TRBJ2-3, with a weak D call TRBD2 (6 bases). The CDR3 loop is CASSPPATSYADTQYF. The CDR3 coding sequence is TGTGCCAGCAGCCCGCCGGCAACTAGCTACGCAGATACGCAGTATTTT.